Following are 15 T cell receptor beta chains from one sample sequenced in a study of T cell therapy after organ transplantation (dated by TCRdb to between 2018 and 2021). The time point label here, explained by the study, means: 20-29 weeks after completion of therapy. Libraries were made using the immunoSEQ multiplex PCR assay. In its TCRdb copy, this immuneACCESS table keeps in-frame sequences only and misses some clones. Where compared with another copy, unresolved V genes explain less than half of these, and the others have no known cause. The sample table lists some 17,000 clones, around 86% of them with a count of one. Together, the top ten hold around 30% of the sample. For these TCRs, the target antigens are not known. Here the sequenced sample was CD8+ T cells from blood, taken after autologous CMV-specific T cell therapy. These receptors were taken from a human patient who had received a solid organ transplant and had CMV disease. In transplant recipients, some T cells may be of donor rather than host origin.

V usage is TRBV9 and J usage is TRBJ2-1, with D uncertain. Between the trimmed V and J ends, which lost 3 bases and 6 bases, there was a span of 13 bases. The CDR3 is 14 residues long. Looked up from germline, CDR1 is SGDLS and CDR2 is YYNGEE. DNA for the CDR3: TGTGCCAGCAGCGGACTCGGAACCCTCAATGAGCAGTTCTTC. Protein: CASSGLGTLNEQFF. The full variable domain, completed using reference TRBV9 and TRBJ2-1, is DSGVTQTPKHLITATGQRVTLRCSPRSGDLSVYWYQQSLDQGLQFLIQYYNGEERAKGNILERFSAQQFPDLHSELNLSSLELGDSALYFCASSGLGTLNEQFFGPGTRLTVL.

The chain is built from TRBV7-2 and TRBJ2-1; the match to TRBD2 covers 8 bases. CDR3 length equals 16 residues. V was clipped by 5 bases and J by 0 bases; unmatched bases: 6. The germline V gene encodes CDR1 SGHTA and CDR2 FQGNSA. The CDR3 sequence: CASSRSAGDSYNEQFF. DNA of the CDR3: TGTGCCAGCAGCCGATCAGCGGGAGACTCCTACAATGAGCAGTTCTTC.

This chain joins TRBV6-6 and TRBJ2-5; 7 nucleotides agree with TRBD1. The better agreement between TRBJ2-7 and the DNA end casts doubt on the J call. The CDR3 is 16 amino acids. Germline assignment: CDR1 MNHNY and CDR2 SVGAGI (reference sequence). The CDR3 region is CASSYTRGRGNDEQYF. In DNA form, the CDR3 reads TGTGCCAGCAGTTACACCCGTGGCAGGGGGAACGACGAGCAGTACTTC.

This clone was counted a single time. The rearrangement joins TRBV7-9 to TRBJ1-2; D gene uncertain. Germline assignment: CDR1 SEHNR and CDR2 FQNEAQ (reference sequence). The CDR3 spans 10 residues. The V end lost 5 bases, the J end lost 8 bases, and 6 bases lay between the germline ends. The CDR3 loop reads CASSLRGYTF. As DNA, the CDR3 is TGTGCCAGCAGCCTACGGGGCTACACCTTC.

This chain links TRBV5-6 with TRBJ2-3; 8 positions agree with TRBD1. CDR3 length: 15 residues. The J segment lost 1 base and the V segment lost 5 bases, leaving 6 bases of the junction unmatched. CDR1 and CDR2 (germline): SGHDT, YYEEEE. In nucleotides, the CDR3 is TGTGCCAGCAGTCCAGGGGGCCGAGGCACAGATACGCAGTATTTT. It encodes CASSPGGRGTDTQYF.

The V gene is TRBV6-4, the J gene TRBJ2-3; a possible D gene is TRBD2 (5 bases). CDR1 MRHNA and CDR2 SNTAGT come from the germline V gene. The CDR3 contains 14 residues. V gave up 4 bases and J gave up 0 bases, with 8 bases separating them. The CDR3 DNA reads TGTGCCAGCAGTGCGGAGGATAGCACAGATACGCAGTATTTT. Translation gives CASSAEDSTDTQYF.

CDR3 nucleotides: TGTGCCAGCCTGGACCTCCCGTACAATGAGCAGTTCTTC. Protein sequence: CASLDLPYNEQFF. This chain uses TRBV9 with TRBJ2-1; D is ambiguous. This CDR3 comprises 13 residues. Looked up from germline, CDR1 is SGDLS and CDR2 is YYNGEE. Deletions cut 7 bases from V and 4 bases from J, with 12 bases between.

The CDR3 DNA sequence: TGTGCCAGCAGACAGGGGCGCACCGGGGAGCTGTTTTTT. Its translation is CASRQGRTGELFF. V is TRBV4-2 and J is TRBJ2-2; 7 positions agree with TRBD1. The CDR3 contains 13 residues. From germline, CDR1 is LGHNA and CDR2 YNFKEQ. J gave up 4 bases and V 6 bases, and 2 bases lay outside the gene matches.

This rearrangement joins TRBV5-6 to TRBJ2-5; 9 bases agree with TRBD1. The CDR3 is 15 amino acids. The V segment lost 4 bases and the J segment 4 bases; nucleotides outside the gene matches: 8. CDR1 is SGHDT, CDR2 YYEEEE, per germline. This CDR3 reads CASSKTGQGRETQYF. CDR3 coding DNA: TGTGCCAGCAGCAAAACGGGACAGGGACGAGAGACCCAGTACTTC.

This chain links TRBV9 with TRBJ1-1, with no clear D. The CDR3 contains 14 residues. V dropped 6 bases and J dropped 1 base, with 13 bases sitting between them. Germline lookup yields CDR1 SGDLS and CDR2 YYNGEE. CDR3 amino acids: CASTPEVRNTEAFF. DNA for the CDR3: TGTGCCAGCACCCCTGAGGTCCGGAACACTGAAGCTTTCTTT.

J is TRBJ2-7 and V is TRBV7-9; 11 bases are a match to TRBD2. CDR1 and CDR2 from the germline V gene are SEHNR and FQNEAQ (reference sequence). This CDR3 has 16 residues. With V trimmed by 6 bases and J by 3 bases, 10 bases remained unmatched. CDR3 sequence: CASSLRGTSGNYEQYF. Here the CDR3 DNA reads TGTGCCAGCAGTCTTAGAGGGACTAGCGGAAACTACGAGCAGTACTTC.

This clone has ten or more counts. The chain combines TRBV13 with TRBJ1-1; D is possibly TRBD1 (6 bases). Germline CDR1 PRHDT, CDR2 FYEKMQ (reference sequence). CDR3 size: 19 residues. V lost 0 bases to trimming and J lost 0 bases, with 20 bases between them. The CDR3 sequence is CASSLGLGGPRPMNTEAFF. The CDR3 DNA reads TGTGCCAGCAGCTTAGGCCTCGGGGGCCCAAGGCCCATGAACACTGAAGCTTTCTTT. Together with reference TRBV13 and TRBJ1-1, the CDR3 gives the full variable domain: AAGVIQSPRHLIKEKRETATLKCYPIPRHDTVYWYQQGPGQDPQFLISFYEKMQSDKGSIPDRFSAQQFSDYHSELNMSSLELGDSALYFCASSLGLGGPRPMNTEAFFGQGTRLTVV.

The rearrangement uses TRBV4-1 and TRBJ1-1; the D is unclear. In germline, CDR1 is MGHRA, CDR2 YSYEKL. V shed 4 bases and J shed 8 bases, with 11 bases lying between them. This CDR3 is 12 amino acids long. CDR3 loop: CASSLTDSEAFF. The CDR3 DNA follows: TGCGCCAGCAGCCTTACAGATTCCGAAGCTTTCTTT.

The chain is built from TRBV25-1 and TRBJ1-4, with no clear D. Per germline, CDR1 MGHDK and CDR2 SYGVNS. Trimming took off 1 base at V and 5 bases at J, with 14 bases between the two ends. CDR3 length equals 16 residues. The CDR3 protein is CASSEWVGSRNEKLFF. CDR3 coding DNA: TGTGCCAGCAGTGAATGGGTCGGGTCAAGGAATGAAAAACTGTTTTTT.

The chain is built from TRBV2 and TRBJ1-4, with D perhaps matching TRBD1 (5 bases). CDR1 is SNHLY and CDR2 is FYNNEI in the germline V gene. This CDR3 is built from 16 residues. The V end lost 6 bases, the J end lost 6 bases, and 20 bases lay between the germline ends. DNA of the CDR3: TGTGCCAGCAGCGCCGGACGGGGGACCCTTTATGAAAAACTGTTTTTT. It specifies CASSAGRGTLYEKLFF.